Each of the 7 T cell receptor beta chains below was sequenced from the same sample in a study of cytomegalovirus exposure and HLA in healthy donors. The repertoire was sequenced with immunoSEQ multiplex PCR; TCRdb's copy has only in-frame clones and lacks some. This table holds a few hundred thousand clones, 80% to 90% found once. Sequences were obtained from PBMCs. These receptors were collected from a woman younger than 35 in good health and CMV-seronegative.

The chain couples TRBV11-2 to TRBJ2-2; D might be TRBD1 (5 bases). Trimming left V 1 base short and J 5 bases short, with 11 bases between. In germline, CDR1 is SGHAT, CDR2 FQNNGV. The CDR3 runs 15 residues. The chain's CDR3 is CASSLGSSGTGELFF. The CDR3 region has the DNA TGTGCCAGCAGCTTAGGGTCGTCAGGGACCGGGGAGCTGTTTTTT.

The chain recombines TRBV5-1 with TRBJ2-5; a possible D gene is TRBD2 (6 bases). Germline V gene sequence: CDR1 SGHRS, CDR2 YFSETQ. V was clipped by 2 bases and J by 2 bases, with 13 bases between them. The length of the CDR3 is 15 residues. The CDR3 DNA reads as TGCGCCAGCAGCTTCGGCGGGGCATCACAAGAGACCCAGTACTTC. Translated: CASSFGGASQETQYF. Full variable domain (remainder filled in from reference TRBV5-1 and TRBJ2-5): KAGVTQTPRYLIKTRGQQVTLSCSPISGHRSVSWYQQTPGQGLQFLFEYFSETQRNKGNFPGRFSGRQFSNSRSEMNVSTLELGDSALYLCASSFGGASQETQYFGPGTRLLVL.

The chain has TRBV14 and TRBJ2-3; weak D call: TRBD1 (5 bases). The CDR3 is 14 amino acids. V lost 4 bases to trimming and J lost 2 bases, with 10 bases between them. The germline gives CDR1 SGHDN, CDR2 FVKESK. For the CDR3, the DNA is TGTGCCAGCAGCCCAGGGTCATACACAGATACGCAGTATTTT. Translated, it gives CASSPGSYTDTQYF.

The chain carries TRBV6-5 and TRBJ1-1; TRBD1 agrees at 7 bases. Trimming cost V 5 bases and J 1 base; bases outside gene matches: 1. Germline V gene data show CDR1 as MNHEY and CDR2 as SVGAGI. The CDR3 totals 13 residues. The chain's CDR3 is CASSDRENTEAFF. CDR3 DNA sequence: TGTGCCAGCAGTGACAGGGAGAACACTGAAGCTTTCTTT.

V gene TRBV6-5 combines with J gene TRBJ1-5; no firm D call. Germline CDR1 is MNHEY and CDR2 is SVGAGI. V lost 0 bases to trimming and J lost 5 bases, with 5 bases between them. CDR3 length: 13 amino acids. In nucleotides, the CDR3 is TGTGCCAGCAGTTACTCGATAGATCAGCCCCAGCATTTT. This codes for CASSYSIDQPQHF.

This chain joins TRBV2 and TRBJ2-5; the match to TRBD2 covers 10 bases. CDR3 length: 16 amino acids. The V gene end was trimmed by 7 bases and the J gene end by 4 bases; junction bases not matched to a gene: 12. Germline CDR1 is SNHLY and CDR2 is FYNNEI. In DNA, the CDR3 is TGTGCCAGCATCATTTTCAGCGGGAGGGTATTAGAGACCCAGTACTTC. This translates into CASIIFSGRVLETQYF.

This clone was seen a single time. The rearrangement links TRBV27 to TRBJ2-3, with 11 bases identical to TRBD2. The CDR3 spans 14 residues. The ends lost 3 bases at V and 6 bases at J; junction bases unmatched: 2. Germline CDR1 is MNHEY and CDR2 is SMNVEV (reference sequence). CDR3 region: CASSLTSGTDTQYF. The CDR3 DNA is TGTGCCAGCAGTTTGACTAGCGGGACGGATACGCAGTATTTT.